A single sample gave rise to the 28 T cell receptor beta chains below, sequenced in a study of T cells in Graves' hyperthyroidism and ophthalmopathy. Researchers took RNA transcripts and amplified the TCR beta CDR3 regions from them. During a first-round RT-PCR of the TCR CDR3, the HTBI primer set was used. TCRdb ran MiXCR on the multiplex PCR reads and lists one entry per CDR3 protein. The sample holds fewer than 750,000 distinct CDR3 sequences, 14% seen once. Sequenced material: blood. The receptors shown here come from a woman aged 45-59 years with Graves' ophthalmopathy.

The chain employs TRBV7-9 and TRBJ1-4, with 7 bases fitting TRBD1. The CDR3 covers 13 residues. Germline V lookup: CDR1 SEHNR, CDR2 FQNEAQ (reference sequence). The J segment lost 12 bases and the V segment lost 4 bases, leaving 8 bases of the junction unmatched. CDR3 bases: TGTGCCAGCAGCTCAAGGCAGGGGGAAGAACTGTTTTTT. This codes for CASSSRQGEELFF.

The table lists this clonotype with a few counts. V is TRBV15 and J is TRBJ2-4, with TRBD2 identical over 14 bases. Germline V gene data show CDR1 as LNHNV and CDR2 as YYDKDF (reference sequence). Losses at the gene ends were 0 bases for V and 2 bases for J; bases not matched to a gene: 12. This CDR3 comprises 21 residues. The CDR3 reads CATSRDRSGLAGVRTKNIQYF. CDR3 in DNA: TGTGCCACCAGCAGAGATAGGTCGGGACTAGCGGGAGTACGTACCAAAAACATTCAGTACTTC.

This clonotype was seen ten or more times. This rearrangement joins TRBV28 to TRBJ2-7, with D uncertain. Trimming stripped 3 bases from V and 3 bases from J, with 9 bases between. CDR1 is MDHEN, CDR2 SYDVKM, per germline. The CDR3 covers 13 residues. In DNA form, the CDR3 reads TGTGCCAGCAGTTTGCTAGGGATCTACGAGCAGTACTTC. Translated: CASSLLGIYEQYF.

This clonotype has ten or more counts. The chain is built from TRBV15 and TRBJ2-7; D is unclear. The V and J ends lost 1 base and 3 bases respectively, with 7 bases between them. The germline CDR1 and CDR2 sequences are LNHNV and YYDKDF (reference sequence). This CDR3 has 13 amino acids. The CDR3 loop is CATSRVQNYEQYF. The CDR3 DNA reads TGTGCCACCAGCAGAGTTCAGAACTACGAGCAGTACTTC. The full variable domain, its missing parts supplied by reference TRBV15 and TRBJ2-7, is DAMVIQNPRYQVTQFGKPVTLSCSQTLNHNVMYWYQQKSSQAPKLLFHYYDKDFNNEADTPDNFQSRRPNTSFCFLDIRSPGLGDTAMYLCATSRVQNYEQYFGPGTRLTVT.

This chain joins TRBV19 and TRBJ1-1; unclear D gene. Trimming cost V 1 base and J 8 bases, with 14 bases left between them. The CDR3 has 14 amino acids. Germline values: CDR1 LNHDA, CDR2 SQIVND (reference sequence). CDR3 nucleotide sequence: TGTGCCAGTAGTATAGTCCCGTCCTACAGAGAAGCTTTCTTT. Its protein is CASSIVPSYREAFF.

The table lists this clonotype with many counts. This chain joins TRBV29-1 and TRBJ2-5, with D maybe TRBD2 (5 bases). Germline CDR1 is SQVTM and CDR2 is ANQGSEA. This CDR3 is built from 14 residues. The V end lost 6 bases, the J end lost 1 base, and 15 bases lay between the germline ends. CDR3 nucleotide sequence: TGCAGCGTAAGAGGGCGGGTACGCCAAGAGACCCAGTACTTC. This translates into CSVRGRVRQETQYF.

This clonotype was detected ten times or more. V gene TRBV7-2 combines with J gene TRBJ1-5; TRBD1 agrees at 7 bases. The CDR3 runs 15 residues. V gave up 1 base and J gave up 4 bases; unmatched junction bases: 4. The germline V gene encodes CDR1 SGHTA and CDR2 FQGNSA. This CDR3 is CASSLVGGQNQPQHF. The CDR3 DNA follows: TGTGCCAGCAGCTTAGTAGGGGGCCAGAATCAGCCCCAGCATTTT.

This clonotype was recorded many times. DNA of the CDR3: TGCAGTGCTAGAGGGACGGGACAGGTTTTGAATGAGCAGTTCTTC. Encoded protein: CSARGTGQVLNEQFF. V is TRBV20-1 and J is TRBJ2-1; TRBD1 matches at 8 bases. The germline gives CDR1 DFQATT, CDR2 SNEGSKA (reference sequence). The length of the CDR3 is 15 residues. J lost 7 bases, V lost 1 base, and 9 bases had no gene match.

In its sample, this clonotype was seen a few times. The chain couples TRBV25-1 to TRBJ2-7; 14 nucleotides agree with TRBD2. After removal of 6 bases from V and 3 bases from J, the junction contained 7 bases not matched to a gene. The CDR3 totals 16 residues. Germline-derived CDR1 and CDR2 are MGHDK and SYGVNS. The CDR3 protein is CASSVTGTSGSYEQYF. The DNA of the CDR3 is TGTGCCAGCAGCGTTACTGGGACTAGCGGGAGCTACGAGCAGTACTTC.

This clonotype has ten or more counts. This sequence joins TRBV10-3 and TRBJ2-1, with TRBD2 matching over 14 bases. The CDR3 has 15 amino acids. V gave up 6 bases and J gave up 6 bases; unmatched junction bases: 4. Germline V lookup: CDR1 ENHRY, CDR2 SYGVKD. The CDR3 DNA follows: TGTGCCATCAGAAACGGACTAGCGGGAGGCAATGAGCAGTTCTTC. Protein sequence: CAIRNGLAGGNEQFF.

At least ten counts were recorded for this clonotype. The J gene is TRBJ2-7, the V gene TRBV25-1; D unclear. This CDR3 is built from 15 residues. Trimming pared 1 base from V and 4 bases from J, leaving 14 bases between. Looked up from germline, CDR1 is MGHDK and CDR2 is SYGVNS. CDR3: CASSEWRSSRYEQYF. The CDR3 bases are TGTGCCAGCAGTGAATGGAGATCCTCGCGATACGAGCAGTACTTC.

At least ten counts were recorded for this clonotype. This rearrangement joins TRBV5-1 to TRBJ2-3, with D unclear. Trimming shortened V by 0 bases and J by 5 bases, and 13 bases separated the two germline ends. The CDR3 runs to 15 residues. Germline V lookup: CDR1 SGHRS, CDR2 YFSETQ. The CDR3 protein is CASSLALGFGDTQYF. DNA of the CDR3: TGCGCCAGCAGCTTGGCCCTGGGGTTCGGAGATACGCAGTATTTT.

This sequence joins TRBV25-1 and TRBJ2-1; 11 bases line up with TRBD1. Unmatched junction bases numbered 11, after V lost 3 bases and J lost 7 bases. The V gene's germline CDR1 is MGHDK and CDR2 SYGVNS. This CDR3 spans 17 amino acids. The CDR3: CASSDIPGQGARNEQFF. As DNA, the CDR3 is TGTGCCAGCAGTGACATCCCCGGACAGGGGGCTAGAAATGAGCAGTTCTTC.

This clonotype was counted only a few times. The gene calls are TRBV4-3 and TRBJ2-7, with 7 bases aligning to TRBD1. The CDR3 is 14 amino acids. The V gene's germline CDR1 is LGHNA and CDR2 YSLEER. V dropped 3 bases and J dropped 3; count of bases not matched to a gene: 5. The CDR3 region is CASSHGDRDYEQYF. As DNA, the CDR3 is TGCGCCAGCAGCCATGGAGACAGGGACTACGAGCAGTACTTC.

This clonotype was counted only a few times. A read error may explain this, as a much larger clone is one base away. The chain is built from TRBV27 and TRBJ2-7; weak D call: TRBD2 (6 bases). CDR1 is MNHEY and CDR2 is SMNVEV in the germline V gene (reference sequence). This CDR3 spans 13 amino acids. Trimming took off 4 bases at V and 1 base at J, with 8 bases between the two ends. The CDR3 is CASSYGRSYEQYF. CDR3 DNA: TGTGCCAGCAGTTATGGGAGGTCCTACGAGCAGTACTTC.

This rearrangement joins TRBV20-1 to TRBJ1-1, with a weak D call TRBD1 (5 bases). The CDR3 is made up of 14 amino acids. Germline values: CDR1 DFQATT, CDR2 SNEGSKA (reference sequence). V lost 2 bases and J lost 2, with 12 bases in between. The CDR3 loop is CSARWGAVNTEAFF. In nucleotides, the CDR3 is TGCAGTGCTAGATGGGGCGCAGTAAACACTGAAGCTTTCTTT.

This clonotype has only a few counts. The chain employs TRBV12-3 or TRBV12-4 and TRBJ1-5; the match to TRBD1 covers 9 bases. This CDR3 has 16 residues. The J segment lost 0 bases and the V segment lost 5 bases, leaving 5 bases of the junction unmatched. This CDR3 reads CASSPWDRDSNQPQHF. CDR3 nucleotide sequence: TGTGCCAGCAGTCCTTGGGACAGGGATAGCAATCAGCCCCAGCATTTT.

This clonotype turned up a few times. This chain uses TRBV9 with TRBJ2-3, with no clear D. The CDR3 runs to 16 residues. Looked up from germline, CDR1 is SGDLS and CDR2 is YYNGEE. The V and J ends lost 2 bases and 2 bases respectively, with 15 bases between them. In DNA form, the CDR3 reads TGTGCCAGCAGCGTCCCTTCCCTTGGGAACACAGATACGCAGTATTTT. This gives the protein CASSVPSLGNTDTQYF. Full variable domain (outside the CDR3, taken from reference TRBV9 and TRBJ2-3): DSGVTQTPKHLITATGQRVTLRCSPRSGDLSVYWYQQSLDQGLQFLIQYYNGEERAKGNILERFSAQQFPDLHSELNLSSLELGDSALYFCASSVPSLGNTDTQYFGPGTRLTVL.

The rearrangement joins TRBV6-5 to TRBJ2-1; a possible D gene is TRBD2 (6 bases). The V and J ends lost 0 bases and 7 bases respectively, with 16 bases between them. This CDR3 has 16 amino acids. The germline gives CDR1 MNHEY, CDR2 SVGAGI. CDR3 in amino acids: CASSYSLVWRENEQFF. CDR3 DNA sequence: TGTGCCAGCAGTTACTCCCTGGTTTGGAGGGAAAATGAGCAGTTCTTC.

This clonotype was seen ten or more times. The V and J genes are TRBV2 and TRBJ2-2; D remains unclear. V dropped 3 bases and J dropped 2 bases, with 10 bases sitting between them. This CDR3 region has 15 residues. Germline CDR1 reads SNHLY; CDR2 reads FYNNEI. CDR3 protein: CASSEAPTNTGELFF. CDR3 DNA sequence: TGTGCCAGCAGTGAGGCACCAACAAACACCGGGGAGCTGTTTTTT. Filled out from reference TRBV2 and TRBJ2-2, the complete variable domain reads EPEVTQTPSHQVTQMGQEVILRCVPISNHLYFYWYRQILGQKVEFLVSFYNNEISEKSEIFDDQFSVERPDGSNFTLKIRSTKLEDSAMYFCASSEAPTNTGELFFGEGSRLTVL.

This clonotype has more than one count but fewer than ten. V is TRBV28 and J is TRBJ1-6, with D possibly TRBD1 on 5 matching bases. This CDR3 comprises 16 residues. V gave up 0 bases and J gave up 8 bases, with 14 bases separating them. The germline V gene encodes CDR1 MDHEN and CDR2 SYDVKM. The CDR3 loop is CASSLWGQPEDSPLHF. The CDR3 DNA is TGTGCCAGCAGTTTATGGGGGCAGCCGGAGGATTCACCCCTCCACTTT.

This clonotype was detected ten times or more. V usage is TRBV13 and J usage is TRBJ2-7; TRBD1 matches at 7 bases. This CDR3 is 13 amino acids long. Per the germline V gene, CDR1 is PRHDT and CDR2 is FYEKMQ (reference sequence). Trimming took 5 bases from V and 5 from J; bases not matched to a gene: 6. The CDR3 DNA is TGTGCCAGCAGCCGACAGGGTAGCGACGAGCAGTACTTC. Its protein product is CASSRQGSDEQYF. The full variable domain, with the rest looked up from reference TRBV13 and TRBJ2-7, is AAGVIQSPRHLIKEKRETATLKCYPIPRHDTVYWYQQGPGQDPQFLISFYEKMQSDKGSIPDRFSAQQFSDYHSELNMSSLELGDSALYFCASSRQGSDEQYFGPGTRLTVT.

This clonotype has a count of ten or more. The V call is TRBV30, the J call TRBJ2-3, with D perhaps TRBD1 (7 bases). V was cut by 7 bases and J by 1 base, with 21 bases left in between. From germline, CDR1 is GTSNPN and CDR2 SVGIG (reference sequence). The CDR3 has 16 amino acids. The CDR3 loop is CASHPGGGGGTDTQYF. The CDR3 nucleotides are TGTGCCTCCCACCCAGGGGGAGGCGGGGGCACAGATACGCAGTATTTT.

The chain employs TRBV3-1 and TRBJ1-2; D unresolved. V gave up 5 bases and J gave up 5 bases, with 6 bases separating them. This CDR3 spans 11 amino acids. Germline loops: CDR1 LGHDT, CDR2 YNNKEL (reference sequence). The CDR3 bases are TGTGCCAGCAGCTGGACGTATGGCTACACCTTC. Its protein product is CASSWTYGYTF.

This chain connects TRBV4-3 to TRBJ2-1; a weak D match, TRBD1 (5 bases). Trimming cost V 0 bases and J 8 bases, with 14 bases left between them. Per germline, CDR1 LGHNA and CDR2 YSLEER. The CDR3 has 15 amino acids. The chain's CDR3 is CASSQEGGRVYEQFF. In DNA form, the CDR3 reads TGCGCCAGCAGCCAAGAGGGTGGCAGGGTCTATGAGCAGTTCTTC.

The count of this clonotype is one. The chain is built from TRBV5-5 and TRBJ2-2; 7 bases align to TRBD1. V lost 4 bases and J lost 1; bases outside the gene matches: 19. The CDR3 covers 20 residues. Per the germline V gene, CDR1 is SGHKS and CDR2 is YYEKEE (reference sequence). CDR3 in amino acids: CASSPLGGAKERGNTGELFF. DNA of the CDR3: TGTGCCAGCAGCCCCCTAGGGGGCGCGAAAGAAAGGGGGAACACCGGGGAGCTGTTTTTT.

This clonotype was counted ten times or more. The chain joins TRBV6-1 to TRBJ1-6; D unclear. Germline assignment: CDR1 MNHNS and CDR2 SASEGT. The CDR3 is made up of 14 amino acids. With 3 bases removed from V and 9 bases from J, the gap between germline ends came to 12 bases. CDR3 in DNA: TGTGCCAGCAGTGAGCAGGCCGGCGGTTCACCCCTCCACTTT. This translates into CASSEQAGGSPLHF.

This clonotype was counted between two and nine times. The J gene is TRBJ1-3, the V gene TRBV28; D gene uncertain. This CDR3 has 14 amino acids. V lost 1 base, J lost 4 bases, and 8 bases lay in between. The germline V gene encodes CDR1 MDHEN and CDR2 SYDVKM. The CDR3 region is CASSLSGTGNTIYF. As DNA, the CDR3 is TGTGCCAGCAGTTTATCGGGTACAGGAAACACCATATATTTT.